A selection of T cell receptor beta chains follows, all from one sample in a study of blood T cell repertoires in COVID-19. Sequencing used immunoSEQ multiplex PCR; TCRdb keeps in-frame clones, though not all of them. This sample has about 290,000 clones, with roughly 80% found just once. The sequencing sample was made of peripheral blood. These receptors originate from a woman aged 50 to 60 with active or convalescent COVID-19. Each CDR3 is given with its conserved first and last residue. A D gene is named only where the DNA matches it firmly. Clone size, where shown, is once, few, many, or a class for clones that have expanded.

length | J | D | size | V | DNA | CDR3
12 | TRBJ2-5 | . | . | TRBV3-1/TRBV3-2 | TGTGCCAGCAGCCAAGGTTCCCGGACCCAGTACTTC | CASSQGSRTQYF
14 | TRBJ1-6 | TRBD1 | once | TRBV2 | TGTGCCAGCAGAGGACAGGAGTATAATTCACCCCTCCACTTT | CASRGQEYNSPLHF
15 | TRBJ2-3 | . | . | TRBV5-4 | TGTGCCAGCAGCCCTAGGGGGGGTCGCACAGATACGCAGTATTTT | CASSPRGGRTDTQYF
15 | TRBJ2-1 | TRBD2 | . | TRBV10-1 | TGCGCCAGCAGTCGGACTAGCGGGAGACTCGATGAGCAGTTCTTC | CASSRTSGRLDEQFF
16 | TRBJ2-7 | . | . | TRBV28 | TGTGCCAGCAGTTTATCCGGTTCACAGGTGGCCTACGAGCAGTACTTC | CASSLSGSQVAYEQYF
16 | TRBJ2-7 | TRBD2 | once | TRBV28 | TGTGCCAGCAGAGGACTAGCGGGGGGGTTCTCCTACGAGCAGTACTTC | CASRGLAGGFSYEQYF
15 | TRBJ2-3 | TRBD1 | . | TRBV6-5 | TGTGCCAGCGTCCCCCCGGGACAGGTCACAGATACGCAGTATTTT | CASVPPGQVTDTQYF
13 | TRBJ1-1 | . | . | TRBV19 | TGTGCCAGTAGTGATAGGGGGAACACTGAAGCTTTCTTT | CASSDRGNTEAFF
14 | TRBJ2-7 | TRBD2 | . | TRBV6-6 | TGTGCCAGCAGTACTAGCGGGGGAGACTACGAGCAGTACTTC | CASSTSGGDYEQYF
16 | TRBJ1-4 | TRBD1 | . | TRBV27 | TGTGCCAGCAGACCGGGACAGGGGGCTCCTAATGAAAAACTGTTTTTT | CASRPGQGAPNEKLFF
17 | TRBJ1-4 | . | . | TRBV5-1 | TGCGCCAGCAGCTTGGAGGGGTGGGCGCGCAGTAATGAAAAACTGTTTTTT | CASSLEGWARSNEKLFF
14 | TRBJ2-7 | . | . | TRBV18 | TGTGCCAGCTCACCAACGACAGTGACCTACGAGCAGTACTTC | CASSPTTVTYEQYF
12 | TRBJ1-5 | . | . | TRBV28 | TGTGCCAGCAGTCGGAGGAATCAGCCCCAGCATTTT | CASSRRNQPQHF
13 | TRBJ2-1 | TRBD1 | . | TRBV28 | TGTGCCAGCAGGCCGACAGGGGGCGATGAGCAGTTCTTC | CASRPTGGDEQFF
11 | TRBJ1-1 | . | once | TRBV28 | TGTGCCAGCAACAGTCCGGCTGAAGCTTTCTTT | CASNSPAEAFF
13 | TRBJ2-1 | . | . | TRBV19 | TGTGCCAGTAGTAGAGGGACTTACAATGAGCAGTTCTTC | CASSRGTYNEQFF
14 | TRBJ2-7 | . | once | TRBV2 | TGTGCCAGCAAGTTTCAGCGGAGCTCCTACGAGCAGTACTTC | CASKFQRSSYEQYF
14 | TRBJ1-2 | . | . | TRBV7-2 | TGTGCCACTTCTGTGGGAAGGACTGGGGGGGGCTACACCTTC | CATSVGRTGGGYTF
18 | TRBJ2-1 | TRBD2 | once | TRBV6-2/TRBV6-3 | TGTGCCAGCAGTTGGGGACTAGCGGGAGGGCCGAACTACAATGAGCAGTTCTTC | CASSWGLAGGPNYNEQFF
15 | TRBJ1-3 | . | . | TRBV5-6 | TGTGCCAGCAGCTTGGAGGGGGTCTTTGGAAACACCATATATTTT | CASSLEGVFGNTIYF
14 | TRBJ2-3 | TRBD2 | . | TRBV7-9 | TGTGCCAGCAGCCCAGCGGGAAAACCAGATACGCAGTATTTT | CASSPAGKPDTQYF
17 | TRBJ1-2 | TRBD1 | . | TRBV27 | TGTGCCAGCAGTTTCGACAGGGATCAGGCTCTCTATTATGGCTACACCTTC | CASSFDRDQALYYGYTF
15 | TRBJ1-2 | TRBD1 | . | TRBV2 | TGTGCCAGCTTCTCACCAGGGGGCGCTAACTATGGCTACACCTTC | CASFSPGGANYGYTF
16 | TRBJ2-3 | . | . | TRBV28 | TGTGCCAGCAGTCCCAGGCGGCTAGCCCGCACAGATACGCAGTATTTT | CASSPRRLARTDTQYF
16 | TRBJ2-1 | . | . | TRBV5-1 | TGCGCCAGCAGCTTGGATGATGGCGGCCCCTACAATGAGCAGTTCTTC | CASSLDDGGPYNEQFF
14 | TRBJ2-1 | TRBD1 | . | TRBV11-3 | TGTGCCAGCTCCCTAGCCCCCCAGGGGGCTGAGCAGTTCTTC | CASSLAPQGAEQFF
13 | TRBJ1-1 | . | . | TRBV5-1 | TGCGCCAGCAGCCCCCCACAGGGAACTGAAGCTTTCTTT | CASSPPQGTEAFF
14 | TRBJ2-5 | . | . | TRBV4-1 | TGCGCCAGCAGCCAAGCTGCGGGTATAGAGACCCAGTACTTC | CASSQAAGIETQYF
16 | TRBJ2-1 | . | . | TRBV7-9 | TGTGCCAGCAGCTTAGGGAGGGGTCCGTCCTACAATGAGCAGTTCTTC | CASSLGRGPSYNEQFF
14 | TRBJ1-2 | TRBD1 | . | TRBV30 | TGTGCCTGGAGTTACAGGGGCCTTAACTATGGCTACACCTTC | CAWSYRGLNYGYTF
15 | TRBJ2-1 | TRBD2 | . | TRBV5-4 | TGTGCCAGCAGCCAAGGACTAGCGGCGTACGGGGAGCAGTTCTTC | CASSQGLAAYGEQFF
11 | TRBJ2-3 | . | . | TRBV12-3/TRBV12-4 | TGTGCCAGCAGTTTCGGTCTTACGCAGTATTTT | CASSFGLTQYF
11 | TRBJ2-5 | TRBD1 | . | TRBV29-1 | TGCAGCGTGGACAGGGTAAAGACCCAGTACTTC | CSVDRVKTQYF
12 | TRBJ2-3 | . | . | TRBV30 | TGTGCCTGGAGTCTTAGCACAGATACGCAGTATTTT | CAWSLSTDTQYF
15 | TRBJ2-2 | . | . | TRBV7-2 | TGTGCCAGCAGCTTGGACAGACGAGGCACCGGGGAGCTGTTTTTT | CASSLDRRGTGELFF
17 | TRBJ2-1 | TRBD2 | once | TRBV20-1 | TGCAGTGCTAGTAACCACCTCGCTAGCGGGGCCTACAATGAGCAGTTCTTC | CSASNHLASGAYNEQFF
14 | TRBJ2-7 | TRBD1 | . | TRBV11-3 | TGTGCCAGCAGCCGGGACAGGTACTCCTACGAGCAGTACTTC | CASSRDRYSYEQYF
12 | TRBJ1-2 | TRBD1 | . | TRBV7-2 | TGTGCCAGCAGGGGGACAGGGTATGGCTACACCTTC | CASRGTGYGYTF
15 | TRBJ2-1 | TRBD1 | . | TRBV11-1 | TGTGCCAGCAGCCAACGACCGGGACAGATCAATGAGCAGTTCTTC | CASSQRPGQINEQFF
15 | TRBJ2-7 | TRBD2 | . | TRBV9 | TGTGCCAGCAGCGTAGAAAGCGGGATGTCCTACGAGCAGTACTTC | CASSVESGMSYEQYF
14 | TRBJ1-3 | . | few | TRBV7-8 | TGTGCCAGCAGCTCGGGGGTTTCTGGAAACACCATATATTTT | CASSSGVSGNTIYF
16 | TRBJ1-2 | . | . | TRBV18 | TGTGCCAGCTCACCGGGGAGGGCGCCCGCTAGCTATGGCTACACCTTC | CASSPGRAPASYGYTF
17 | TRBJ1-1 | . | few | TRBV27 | TGTGCCAGCAGTTTATTCGGGGTTGGGGGCGCGCACACTGAAGCTTTCTTT | CASSLFGVGGAHTEAFF
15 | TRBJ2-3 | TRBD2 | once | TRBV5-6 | TGTGCCAGCAGCTTGGATGCGGGAGGGCCATATACGCAGTATTTT | CASSLDAGGPYTQYF
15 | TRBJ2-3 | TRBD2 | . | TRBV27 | TGTGCCAGCAGCTCGACTAGCGGAAGCACAGATACGCAGTATTTT | CASSSTSGSTDTQYF
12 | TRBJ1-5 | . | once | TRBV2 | TGTGCCAGCAGTGAAAGGGGTGGTCCCCAGCATTTT | CASSERGGPQHF
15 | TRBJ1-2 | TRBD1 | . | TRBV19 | TGTGCCAGTAGTTCTGGCCCAGGGGGTGCCTATGGCTACACCTTC | CASSSGPGGAYGYTF
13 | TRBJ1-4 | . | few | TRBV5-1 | TGCGCCAGCAGCTCAACAGGGAATGAAAAACTGTTTTTT | CASSSTGNEKLFF
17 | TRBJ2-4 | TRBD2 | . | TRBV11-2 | TGTGCCAGCAGCTCTCGGACTAGCGGGAGAGCCAAAAACATTCAGTACTTC | CASSSRTSGRAKNIQYF
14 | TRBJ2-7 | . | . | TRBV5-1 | TGCGCCAGCAGCTTGGCGGGAATTACCTACGAGCAGTACTTC | CASSLAGITYEQYF
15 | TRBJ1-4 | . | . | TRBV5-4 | TGTGCCAGCAGCTTCAGCGGGGGGGGGCATGGAAAACTGTTTTTT | CASSFSGGGHGKLFF
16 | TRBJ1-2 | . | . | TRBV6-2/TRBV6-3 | TGTGCCAGCAGCCCCGGGGGGGCAGGGCTGAACTATGGCTACACCTTC | CASSPGGAGLNYGYTF
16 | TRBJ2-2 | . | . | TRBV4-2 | TGTGCCAGCAGCGACGCCGGGACAAGCAACACCGGGGAGCTGTTTTTT | CASSDAGTSNTGELFF
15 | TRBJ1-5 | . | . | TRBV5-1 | TGCGCCAGCAGCCTAGGGTCGGGGGGCGGGCAGCCCCAGCATTTT | CASSLGSGGGQPQHF
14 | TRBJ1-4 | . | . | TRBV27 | TGTGCCAGCAGTTTTGGGGGGGCTTGGGAAAAACTGTTTTTT | CASSFGGAWEKLFF
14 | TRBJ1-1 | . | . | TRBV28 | TGTGCCAGCAGTTTAACAGGGAGTAACACTGAAGCTTTCTTT | CASSLTGSNTEAFF
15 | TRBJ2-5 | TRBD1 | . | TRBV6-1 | TGTGCCAGCAGTGAAGGGCAGGGGGCGGGAGAGACCCAGTACTTC | CASSEGQGAGETQYF